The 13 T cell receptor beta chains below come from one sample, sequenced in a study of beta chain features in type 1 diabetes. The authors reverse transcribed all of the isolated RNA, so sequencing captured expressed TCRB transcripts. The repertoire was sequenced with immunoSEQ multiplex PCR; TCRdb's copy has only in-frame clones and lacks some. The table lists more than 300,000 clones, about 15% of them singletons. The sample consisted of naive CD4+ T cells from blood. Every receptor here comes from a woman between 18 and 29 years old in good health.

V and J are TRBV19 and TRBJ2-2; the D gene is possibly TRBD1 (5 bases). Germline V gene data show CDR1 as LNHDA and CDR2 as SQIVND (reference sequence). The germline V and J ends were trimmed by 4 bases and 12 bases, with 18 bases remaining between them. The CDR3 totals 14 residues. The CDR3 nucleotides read TGTGCCAGTAGTACTACCCCAGGGAAGTGGCAGCTGTTTTTT. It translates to CASSTTPGKWQLFF.

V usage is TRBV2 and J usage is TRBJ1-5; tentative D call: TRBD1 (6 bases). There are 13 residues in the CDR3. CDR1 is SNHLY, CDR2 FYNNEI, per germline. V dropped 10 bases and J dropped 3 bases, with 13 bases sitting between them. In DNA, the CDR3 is TGTGCCATCGCGGACAGCTACAATCAGCCCCAGCATTTT. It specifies CAIADSYNQPQHF.

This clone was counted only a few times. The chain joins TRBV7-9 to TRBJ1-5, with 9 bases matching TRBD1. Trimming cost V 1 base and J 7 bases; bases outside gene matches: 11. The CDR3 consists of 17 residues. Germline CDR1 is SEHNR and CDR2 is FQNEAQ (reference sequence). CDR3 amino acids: CASSLVAGTGNGQPQHF. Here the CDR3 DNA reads TGTGCCAGCAGCTTAGTAGCCGGGACAGGGAACGGACAGCCCCAGCATTTT.

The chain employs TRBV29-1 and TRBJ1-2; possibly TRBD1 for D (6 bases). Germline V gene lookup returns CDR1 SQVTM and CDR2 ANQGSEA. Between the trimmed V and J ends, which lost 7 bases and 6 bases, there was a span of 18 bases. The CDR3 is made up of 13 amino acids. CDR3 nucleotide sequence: TGCAGCGGCCACGCGGGGGCTGGAGATGGCTACACCTTC. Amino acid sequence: CSGHAGAGDGYTF.

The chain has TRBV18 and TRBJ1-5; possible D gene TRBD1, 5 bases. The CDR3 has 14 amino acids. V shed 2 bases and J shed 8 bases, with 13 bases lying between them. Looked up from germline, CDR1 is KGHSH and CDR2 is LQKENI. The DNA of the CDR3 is TGTGCCAGCTCACCAAGGCAGGGTCGAGAGCCCCAGCATTTT. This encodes CASSPRQGREPQHF.

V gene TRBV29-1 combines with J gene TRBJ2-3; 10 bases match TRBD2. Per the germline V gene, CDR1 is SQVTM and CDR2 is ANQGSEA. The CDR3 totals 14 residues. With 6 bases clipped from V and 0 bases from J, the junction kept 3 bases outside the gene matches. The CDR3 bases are TGCAGCGTAACTAGCGGGATTAGCACAGATACGCAGTATTTT. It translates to CSVTSGISTDTQYF.

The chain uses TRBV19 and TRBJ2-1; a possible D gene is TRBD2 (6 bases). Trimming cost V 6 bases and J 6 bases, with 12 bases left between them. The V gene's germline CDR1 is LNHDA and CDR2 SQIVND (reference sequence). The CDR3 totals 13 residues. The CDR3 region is CASSGSRRNEQFF. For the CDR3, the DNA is TGTGCCAGTAGCGGGAGCCGGCGCAATGAGCAGTTCTTC.

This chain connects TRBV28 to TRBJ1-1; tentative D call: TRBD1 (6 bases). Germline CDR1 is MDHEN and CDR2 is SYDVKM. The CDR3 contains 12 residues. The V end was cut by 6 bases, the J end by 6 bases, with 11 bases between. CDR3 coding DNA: TGTGCCAGCAGCCCAGCAGGGGCTGAAGCTTTCTTT. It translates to CASSPAGAEAFF.

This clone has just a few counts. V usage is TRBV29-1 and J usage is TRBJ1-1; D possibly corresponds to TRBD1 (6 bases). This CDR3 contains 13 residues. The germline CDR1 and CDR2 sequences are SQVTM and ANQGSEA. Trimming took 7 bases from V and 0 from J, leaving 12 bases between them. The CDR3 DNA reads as TGCAGCGCAGGCCGGGACATGAACACTGAAGCTTTCTTT. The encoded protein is CSAGRDMNTEAFF.

The CDR3 loop reads CASTVTAGVGGEQYF. The CDR3 DNA is TGTGCCAGCACAGTTACAGCGGGAGTAGGCGGCGAGCAGTACTTC. The V gene is TRBV5-4, the J gene TRBJ2-7; 8 bases are shared with TRBD2. The germline V gene encodes CDR1 SGHNT and CDR2 YYREEE (reference sequence). There are 15 residues in the CDR3. V lost 6 bases to trimming and J lost 6 bases; unmatched junction nucleotides: 14.

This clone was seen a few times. CDR3 in amino acids: CASSGRLAGKEETQYF. DNA of the CDR3: TGTGCCAGCAGTGGCCGACTAGCGGGAAAGGAAGAGACCCAGTACTTC. The chain recombines TRBV2 with TRBJ2-5; 11 bases fit TRBD2. Per the germline V gene, CDR1 is SNHLY and CDR2 is FYNNEI. The CDR3 is 16 residues long. V was pared by 4 bases and J by 3 bases, with 7 bases of the junction left unmatched.

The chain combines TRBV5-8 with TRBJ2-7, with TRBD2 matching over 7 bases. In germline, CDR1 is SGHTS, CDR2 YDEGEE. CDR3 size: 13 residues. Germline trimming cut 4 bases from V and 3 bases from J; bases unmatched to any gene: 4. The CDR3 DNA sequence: TGTGCCAGCAGCATGACTAGCCTCTACGAGCAGTACTTC. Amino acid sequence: CASSMTSLYEQYF.

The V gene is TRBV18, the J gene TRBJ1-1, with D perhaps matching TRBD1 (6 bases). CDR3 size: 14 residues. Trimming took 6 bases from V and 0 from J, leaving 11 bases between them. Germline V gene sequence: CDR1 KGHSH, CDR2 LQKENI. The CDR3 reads CASSQKGVNTEAFF. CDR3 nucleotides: TGTGCCAGCTCCCAGAAGGGGGTGAACACTGAAGCTTTCTTT.